This T cell receptor (beta chain) is from a study of cytomegalovirus exposure and HLA in healthy donors. V lost 2 bases and J 2 bases, leaving 10 bases between the germline ends. Germline loops: CDR1 GTSNPN, CDR2 SVGIG (reference sequence). There are 13 residues in the CDR3. The primer mix had 60 Vbeta and 13 Jbeta primers. Method: immunoSEQ multiplex PCR; TCRdb's copy keeps in-frame clones and lacks some. This table has about 120,000 clones, about 75% appearing once. Of note for this clone: Antigen unknown.

Findings of the study overall: According to an earlier analysis, most TCR beta V segments yielded productive rearrangements about 87% or about 30% of the time. Across all donors, roughly uniform sequencing depth was an assumption of the presence/absence analyses. In a later analysis, CMV-associated beta chains were mostly HLA-associated, it appeared.

Sample: PBMCs. The clonotype comes from a man between 60 and 75 years old in good health and CMV-seropositive. The chain carries TRBV30 and TRBJ2-7; D is unresolved. CDR3 sequence: CAWSRDWAYEQYF. The CDR3 DNA follows: TGTGCCTGGAGTAGAGACTGGGCCTACGAGCAGTACTTC.